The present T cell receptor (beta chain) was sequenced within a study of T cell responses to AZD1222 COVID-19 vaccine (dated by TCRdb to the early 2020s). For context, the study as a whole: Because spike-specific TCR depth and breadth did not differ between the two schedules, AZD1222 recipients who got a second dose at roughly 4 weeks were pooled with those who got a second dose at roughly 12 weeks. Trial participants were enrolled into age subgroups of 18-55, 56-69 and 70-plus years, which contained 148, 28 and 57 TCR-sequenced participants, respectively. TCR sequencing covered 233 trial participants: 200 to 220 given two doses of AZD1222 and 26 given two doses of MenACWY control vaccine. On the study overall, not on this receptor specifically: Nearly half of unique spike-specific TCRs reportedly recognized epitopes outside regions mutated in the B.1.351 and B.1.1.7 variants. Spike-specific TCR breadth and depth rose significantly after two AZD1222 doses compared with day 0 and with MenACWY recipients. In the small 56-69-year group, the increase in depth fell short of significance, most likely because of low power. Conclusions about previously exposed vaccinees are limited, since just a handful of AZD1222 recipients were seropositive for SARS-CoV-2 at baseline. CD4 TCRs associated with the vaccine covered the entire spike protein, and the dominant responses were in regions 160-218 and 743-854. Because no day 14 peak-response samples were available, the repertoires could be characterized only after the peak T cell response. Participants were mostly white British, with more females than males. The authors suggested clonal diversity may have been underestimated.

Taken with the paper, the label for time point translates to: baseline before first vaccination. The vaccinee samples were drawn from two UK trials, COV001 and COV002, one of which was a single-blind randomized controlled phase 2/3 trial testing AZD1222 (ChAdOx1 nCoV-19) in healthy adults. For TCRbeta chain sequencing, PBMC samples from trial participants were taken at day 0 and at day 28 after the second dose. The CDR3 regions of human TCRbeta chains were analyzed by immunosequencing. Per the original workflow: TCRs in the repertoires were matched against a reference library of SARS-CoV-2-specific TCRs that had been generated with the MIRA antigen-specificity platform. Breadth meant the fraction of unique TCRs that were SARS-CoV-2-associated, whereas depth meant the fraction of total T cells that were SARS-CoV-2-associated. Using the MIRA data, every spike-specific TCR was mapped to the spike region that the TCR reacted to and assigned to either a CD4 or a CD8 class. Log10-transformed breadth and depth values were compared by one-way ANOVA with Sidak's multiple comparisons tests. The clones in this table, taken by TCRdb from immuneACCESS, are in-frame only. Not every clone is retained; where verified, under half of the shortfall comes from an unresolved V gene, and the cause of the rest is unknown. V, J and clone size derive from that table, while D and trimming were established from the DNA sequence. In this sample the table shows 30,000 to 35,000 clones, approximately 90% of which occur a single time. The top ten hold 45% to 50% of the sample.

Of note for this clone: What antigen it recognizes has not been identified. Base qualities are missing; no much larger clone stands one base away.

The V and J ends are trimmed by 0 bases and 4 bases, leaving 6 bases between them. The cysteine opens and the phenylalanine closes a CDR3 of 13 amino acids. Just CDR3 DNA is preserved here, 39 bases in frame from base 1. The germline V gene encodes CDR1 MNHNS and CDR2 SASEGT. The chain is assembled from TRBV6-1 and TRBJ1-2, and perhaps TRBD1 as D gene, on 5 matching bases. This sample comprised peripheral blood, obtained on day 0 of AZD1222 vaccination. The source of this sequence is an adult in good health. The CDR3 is CASSEAGPYGYTF. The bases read TGTGCCAGCAGTGAAGCGGGACCCTATGGCTACACCTTC.